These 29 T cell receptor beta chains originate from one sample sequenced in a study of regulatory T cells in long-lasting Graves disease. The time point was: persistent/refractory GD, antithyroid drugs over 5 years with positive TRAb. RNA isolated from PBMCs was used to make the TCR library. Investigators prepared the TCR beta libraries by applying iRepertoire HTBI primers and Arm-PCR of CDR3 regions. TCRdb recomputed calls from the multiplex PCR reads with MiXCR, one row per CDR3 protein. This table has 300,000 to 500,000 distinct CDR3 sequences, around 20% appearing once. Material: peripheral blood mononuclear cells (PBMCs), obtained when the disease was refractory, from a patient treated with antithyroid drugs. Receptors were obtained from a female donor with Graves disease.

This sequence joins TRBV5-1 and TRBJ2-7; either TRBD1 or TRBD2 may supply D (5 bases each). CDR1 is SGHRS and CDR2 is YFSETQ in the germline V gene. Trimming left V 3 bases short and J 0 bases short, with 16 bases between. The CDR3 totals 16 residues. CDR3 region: CASSSGRLTSSYEQYF. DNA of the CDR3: TGCGCCAGCAGCTCGGGGCGTCTGACCAGCTCCTACGAGCAGTACTTC.

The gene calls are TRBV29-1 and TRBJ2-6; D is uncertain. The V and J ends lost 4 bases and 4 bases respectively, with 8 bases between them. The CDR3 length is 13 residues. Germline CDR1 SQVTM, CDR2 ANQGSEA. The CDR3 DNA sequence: TGCAGCGTTGGAACTGGAGGGGCCAACGTCCTGACTTTC. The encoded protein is CSVGTGGANVLTF. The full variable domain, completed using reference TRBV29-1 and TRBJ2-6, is SAVISQKPSRDICQRGTSLTIQCQVDSQVTMMFWYRQQPGQSLTLIATANQGSEATYESGFVIDKFPISRPNLTFSTLTVSNMSPEDSSIYLCSVGTGGANVLTFGAGSRLTVL.

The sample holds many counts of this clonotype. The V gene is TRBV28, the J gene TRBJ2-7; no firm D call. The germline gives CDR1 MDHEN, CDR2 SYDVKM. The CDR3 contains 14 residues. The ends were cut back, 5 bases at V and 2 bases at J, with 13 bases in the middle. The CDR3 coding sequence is TGTGCCAGCAGTCGATCCGGGTCCCCCTACGAGCAGTACTTC. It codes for CASSRSGSPYEQYF.

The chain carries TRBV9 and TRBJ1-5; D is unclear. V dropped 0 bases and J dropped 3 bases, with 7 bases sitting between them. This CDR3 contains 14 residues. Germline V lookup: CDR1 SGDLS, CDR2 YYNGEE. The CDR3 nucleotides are TGTGCCAGCAGCGTAGGCGGGGACAATCAGCCCCAGCATTTT. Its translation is CASSVGGDNQPQHF.

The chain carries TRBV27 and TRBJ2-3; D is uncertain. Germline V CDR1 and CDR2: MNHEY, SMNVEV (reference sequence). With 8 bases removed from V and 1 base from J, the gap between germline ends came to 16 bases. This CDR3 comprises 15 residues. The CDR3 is CASAELVGGTDTQYF. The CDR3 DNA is TGTGCCAGCGCGGAGTTGGTTGGGGGCACAGATACGCAGTATTTT.

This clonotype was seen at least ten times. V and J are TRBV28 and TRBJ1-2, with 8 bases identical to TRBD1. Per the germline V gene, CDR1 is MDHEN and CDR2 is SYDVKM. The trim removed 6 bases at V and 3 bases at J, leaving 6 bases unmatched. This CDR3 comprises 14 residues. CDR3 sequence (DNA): TGTGCCAGCAGCTCAGGGGGCATGGACTATGGCTACACCTTC. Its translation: CASSSGGMDYGYTF.

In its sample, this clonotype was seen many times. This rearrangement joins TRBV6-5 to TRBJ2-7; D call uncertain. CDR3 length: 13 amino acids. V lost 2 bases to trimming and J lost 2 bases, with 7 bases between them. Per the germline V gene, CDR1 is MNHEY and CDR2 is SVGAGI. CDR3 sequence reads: CASSYMSTYEQYF. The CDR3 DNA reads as TGTGCCAGCAGTTACATGAGTACCTACGAGCAGTACTTC.

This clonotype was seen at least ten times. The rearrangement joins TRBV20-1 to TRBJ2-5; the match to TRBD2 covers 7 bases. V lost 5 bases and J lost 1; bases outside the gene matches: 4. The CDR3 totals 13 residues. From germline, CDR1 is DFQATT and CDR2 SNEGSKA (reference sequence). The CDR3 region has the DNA TGCAGTGCTGGTTGGGGGGGCCAAGAGACCCAGTACTTC. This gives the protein CSAGWGGQETQYF.

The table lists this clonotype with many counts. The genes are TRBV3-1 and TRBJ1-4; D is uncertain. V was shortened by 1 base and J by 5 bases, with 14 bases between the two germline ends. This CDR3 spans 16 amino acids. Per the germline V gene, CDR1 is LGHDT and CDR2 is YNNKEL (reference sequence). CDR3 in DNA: TGTGCCAGCAGCCAAGGTGTAGGTTTCCAAAATGAAAAACTGTTTTTT. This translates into CASSQGVGFQNEKLFF.

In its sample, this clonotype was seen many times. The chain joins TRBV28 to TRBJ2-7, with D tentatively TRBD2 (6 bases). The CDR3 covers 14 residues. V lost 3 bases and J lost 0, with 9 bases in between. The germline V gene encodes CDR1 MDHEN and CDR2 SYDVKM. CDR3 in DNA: TGTGCCAGCAGTTTCAGCGGGCCCTCCTACGAGCAGTACTTC. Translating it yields CASSFSGPSYEQYF.

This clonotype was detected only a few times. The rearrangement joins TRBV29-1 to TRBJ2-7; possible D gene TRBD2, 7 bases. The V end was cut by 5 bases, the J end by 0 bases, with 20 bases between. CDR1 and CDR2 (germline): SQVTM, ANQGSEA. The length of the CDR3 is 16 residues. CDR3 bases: TGCAGCGTTCGGGGCGGGGGCGGGGTTGTCTCCTACGAGCAGTACTTC. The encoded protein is CSVRGGGGVVSYEQYF.

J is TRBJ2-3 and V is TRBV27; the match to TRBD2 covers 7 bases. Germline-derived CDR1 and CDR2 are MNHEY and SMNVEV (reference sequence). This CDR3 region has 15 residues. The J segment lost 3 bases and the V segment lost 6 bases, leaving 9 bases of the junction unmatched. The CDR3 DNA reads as TGTGCCAGCAGACCCTCCGCGGGAGAAACAGATACGCAGTATTTT. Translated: CASRPSAGETDTQYF.

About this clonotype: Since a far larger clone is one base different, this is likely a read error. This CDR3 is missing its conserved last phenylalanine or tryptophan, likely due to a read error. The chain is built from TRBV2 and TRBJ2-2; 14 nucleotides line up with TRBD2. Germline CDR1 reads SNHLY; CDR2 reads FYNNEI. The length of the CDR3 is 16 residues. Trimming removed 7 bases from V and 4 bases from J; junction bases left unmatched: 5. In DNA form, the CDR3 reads TGTGCCAGCACCTGGGGACTAGCGGGAGCCACCGGGGAGCTGTTTCTT. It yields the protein CASTWGLAGATGELFL.

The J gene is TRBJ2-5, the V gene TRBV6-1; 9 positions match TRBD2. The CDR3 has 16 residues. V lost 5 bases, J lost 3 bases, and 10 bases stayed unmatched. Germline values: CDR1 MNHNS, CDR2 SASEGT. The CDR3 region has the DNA TGTGCCAGCAGTACAAATCGGCTAGCGGGAAAAGAGACCCAGTACTTC. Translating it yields CASSTNRLAGKETQYF.

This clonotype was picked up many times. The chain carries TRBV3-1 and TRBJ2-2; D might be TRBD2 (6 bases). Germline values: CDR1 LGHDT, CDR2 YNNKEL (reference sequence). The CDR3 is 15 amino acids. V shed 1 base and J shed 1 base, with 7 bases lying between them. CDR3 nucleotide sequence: TGTGCCAGCAGCCAAGCTAGCGAGAACACCGGGGAGCTGTTTTTT. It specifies CASSQASENTGELFF.

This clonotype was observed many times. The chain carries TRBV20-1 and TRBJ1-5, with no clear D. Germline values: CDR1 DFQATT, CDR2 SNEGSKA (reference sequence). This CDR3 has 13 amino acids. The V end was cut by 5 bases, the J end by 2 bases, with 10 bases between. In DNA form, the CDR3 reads TGCAGTGCTGACCGTTTGGGCAATCAGCCCCAGCATTTT. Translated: CSADRLGNQPQHF.

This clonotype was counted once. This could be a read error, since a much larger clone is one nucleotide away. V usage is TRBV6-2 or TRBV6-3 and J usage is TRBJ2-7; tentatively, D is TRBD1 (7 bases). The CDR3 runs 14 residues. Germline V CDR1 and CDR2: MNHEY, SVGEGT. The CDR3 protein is CASSELGGGYKQYF. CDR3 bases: TGTGCCAGCAGTGAACTAGGAGGGGGCTACAAGCAGTACTTC.

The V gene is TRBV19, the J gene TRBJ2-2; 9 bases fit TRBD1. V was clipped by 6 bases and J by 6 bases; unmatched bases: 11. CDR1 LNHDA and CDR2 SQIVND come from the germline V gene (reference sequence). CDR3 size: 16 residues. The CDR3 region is CASSQGQGLGSGELFF. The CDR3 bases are TGTGCCAGTAGCCAAGGACAGGGGTTGGGATCCGGGGAGCTGTTTTTT.

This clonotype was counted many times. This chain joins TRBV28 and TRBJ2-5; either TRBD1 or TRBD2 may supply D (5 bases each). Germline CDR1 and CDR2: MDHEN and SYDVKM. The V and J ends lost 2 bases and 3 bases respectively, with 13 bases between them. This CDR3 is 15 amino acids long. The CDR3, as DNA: TGTGCCAGCAGTTTAGAATCGGGACGGGAAGAGACCCAGTACTTC. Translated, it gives CASSLESGREETQYF.

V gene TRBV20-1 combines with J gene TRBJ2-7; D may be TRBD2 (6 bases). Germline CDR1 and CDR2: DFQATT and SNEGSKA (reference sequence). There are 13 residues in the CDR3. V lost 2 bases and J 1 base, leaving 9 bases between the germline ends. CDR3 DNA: TGCAGTGCTAGACTAGCGCTTTCCTACGAGCAGTACTTC. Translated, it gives CSARLALSYEQYF.

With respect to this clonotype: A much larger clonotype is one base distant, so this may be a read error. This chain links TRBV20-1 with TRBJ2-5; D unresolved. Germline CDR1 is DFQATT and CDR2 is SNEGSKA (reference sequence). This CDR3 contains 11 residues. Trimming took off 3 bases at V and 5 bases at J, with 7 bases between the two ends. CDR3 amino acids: CSASTGETQYF. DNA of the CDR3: TGCAGTGCTAGTACCGGCGAGACCCAGTACTTC.

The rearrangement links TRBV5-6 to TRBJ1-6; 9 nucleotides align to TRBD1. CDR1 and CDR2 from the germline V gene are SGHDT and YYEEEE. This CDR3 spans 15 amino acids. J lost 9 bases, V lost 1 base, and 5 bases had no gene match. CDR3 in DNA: TGTGCCAGCAGCTTGACGGGACAGGGTGGTTCACCCCTCCACTTT. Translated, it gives CASSLTGQGGSPLHF.

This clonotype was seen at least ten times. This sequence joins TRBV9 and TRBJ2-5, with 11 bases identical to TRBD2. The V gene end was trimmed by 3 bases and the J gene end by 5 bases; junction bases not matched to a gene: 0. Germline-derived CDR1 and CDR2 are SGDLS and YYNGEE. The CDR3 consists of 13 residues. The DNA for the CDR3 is TGTGCCAGCAGCGGACTAGCGGGGGAGACCCAGTACTTC. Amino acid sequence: CASSGLAGETQYF.

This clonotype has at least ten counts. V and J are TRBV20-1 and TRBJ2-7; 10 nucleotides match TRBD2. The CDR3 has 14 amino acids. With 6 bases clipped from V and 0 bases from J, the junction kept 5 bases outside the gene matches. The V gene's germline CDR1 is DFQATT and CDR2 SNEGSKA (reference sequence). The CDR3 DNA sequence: TGCAGTGCCTCACTAGCGGGGAGCTCCTACGAGCAGTACTTC. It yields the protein CSASLAGSSYEQYF.

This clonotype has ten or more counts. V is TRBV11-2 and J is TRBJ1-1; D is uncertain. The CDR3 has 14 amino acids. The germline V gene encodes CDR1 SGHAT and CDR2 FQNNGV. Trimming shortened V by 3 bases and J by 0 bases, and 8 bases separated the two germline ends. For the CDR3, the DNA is TGTGCCAGCAGCTTCTCCCAACTGAACACTGAAGCTTTCTTT. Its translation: CASSFSQLNTEAFF.

The CDR3 loop reads CASSQEAGNTGELFF. In DNA form, the CDR3 reads TGCGCCAGCAGCCAAGAGGCCGGGAACACCGGGGAGCTGTTTTTT. The V gene is TRBV4-3, the J gene TRBJ2-2; D is ambiguous. The CDR3 consists of 15 residues. V was trimmed by 0 bases and J by 1 base, leaving 6 bases between them. CDR1 and CDR2 from the germline V gene are LGHNA and YSLEER.

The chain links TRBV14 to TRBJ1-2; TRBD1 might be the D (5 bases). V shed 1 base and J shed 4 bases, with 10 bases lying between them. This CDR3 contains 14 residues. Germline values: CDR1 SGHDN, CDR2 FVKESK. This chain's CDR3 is CASSQAGGVYGYTF. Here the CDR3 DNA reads TGTGCCAGCAGCCAAGCGGGGGGAGTCTATGGCTACACCTTC.

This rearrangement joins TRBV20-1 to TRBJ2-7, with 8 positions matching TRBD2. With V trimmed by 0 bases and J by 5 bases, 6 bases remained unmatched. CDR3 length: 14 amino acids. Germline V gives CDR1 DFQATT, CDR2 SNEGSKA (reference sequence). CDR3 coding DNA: TGCAGTGCTAGAGATAGCGGGACCTGGAACGAGCAGTACTTC. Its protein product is CSARDSGTWNEQYF.

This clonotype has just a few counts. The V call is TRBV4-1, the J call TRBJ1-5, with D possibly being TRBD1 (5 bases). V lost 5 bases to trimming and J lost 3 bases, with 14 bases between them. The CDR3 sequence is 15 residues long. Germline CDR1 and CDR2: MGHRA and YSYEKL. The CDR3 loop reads CASSTTDSYNQPQHF. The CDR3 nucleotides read TGCGCCAGCAGCACAACCGACAGTTACAATCAGCCCCAGCATTTT.